The 5 T cell receptor beta chains presented below share a single source sample, sequenced in a study of shared clonotypes between healthy human individuals. Assay: immunoSEQ multiplex PCR; the TCRdb copy retains only in-frame clones and omits some. The repertoire holds some 1,100,000 clones, approximately 80% seen once, with 0.5% to 0.6% in the top ten. Sequencing was done on a sample of memory CD4+ T cells from PBMCs. Subset in this sample: CD45RA-negative fraction. The receptor set was obtained from a man between 18 and 29 years old in good health. Some clones in this sample may be carry-over from other donors' samples.

This rearrangement joins TRBV9 to TRBJ1-2; TRBD1 might be the D (6 bases). This CDR3 comprises 15 residues. V lost 3 bases and J lost 4, with 16 bases in between. In germline, CDR1 is SGDLS, CDR2 YYNGEE. Here the CDR3 reads CASSAHRAQAYGYTF. The CDR3 DNA sequence: TGTGCCAGCAGCGCCCACAGGGCTCAAGCCTATGGCTACACCTTC.

The chain couples TRBV30 to TRBJ2-7; D ambiguous. The CDR3 spans 13 residues. Trimming pared 4 bases from V and 2 bases from J, leaving 12 bases between. Germline V gene lookup returns CDR1 GTSNPN and CDR2 SVGIG (reference sequence). CDR3 coding DNA: TGTGCCTGGACCAGACTTCCCCCCTACGAGCAGTACTTC. Encoded protein: CAWTRLPPYEQYF. The full variable domain, completed using reference TRBV30 and TRBJ2-7, is SQTIHQWPATLVQPVGSPLSLECTVEGTSNPNLYWYRQAAGRGLQLLFYSVGIGQISSEVPQNLSASRPQDRQFILSSKKLLLSDSGFYLCAWTRLPPYEQYFGPGTRLTVT.

This chain joins TRBV5-4 and TRBJ2-5, with 9 bases that match TRBD1. The trim removed 0 bases at V and 3 bases at J, leaving 3 bases unmatched. Germline CDR1 and CDR2: SGHNT and YYREEE (reference sequence). The CDR3 is made up of 15 amino acids. The chain's CDR3 is CASSLGDRVEETQYF. CDR3 in DNA: TGTGCCAGCAGCTTGGGGGACAGGGTTGAAGAGACCCAGTACTTC.

The chain has TRBV2 and TRBJ1-2; possible D gene TRBD1, 5 bases. CDR3 length equals 13 residues. CDR1 is SNHLY and CDR2 is FYNNEI in the germline V gene. Trimming pared 6 bases from V and 10 bases from J, leaving 18 bases between. CDR3 protein: CASRRDQGVAYTF. The CDR3 coding sequence is TGTGCCAGCAGGAGAGACCAGGGAGTAGCCTACACCTTC.

A single count supports this clone. CDR3 loop: CASSPRVAGNGDEQYF. The CDR3 nucleotides are TGTGCCAGCTCACCCCGGGTAGCGGGAAACGGGGACGAGCAGTACTTC. The chain links TRBV18 to TRBJ2-7, with TRBD2 matching 8 bases. With 3 bases clipped from V and 5 bases from J, the junction kept 12 bases outside the gene matches. The CDR3 covers 16 residues. The germline V gene has CDR1 KGHSH and CDR2 LQKENI.